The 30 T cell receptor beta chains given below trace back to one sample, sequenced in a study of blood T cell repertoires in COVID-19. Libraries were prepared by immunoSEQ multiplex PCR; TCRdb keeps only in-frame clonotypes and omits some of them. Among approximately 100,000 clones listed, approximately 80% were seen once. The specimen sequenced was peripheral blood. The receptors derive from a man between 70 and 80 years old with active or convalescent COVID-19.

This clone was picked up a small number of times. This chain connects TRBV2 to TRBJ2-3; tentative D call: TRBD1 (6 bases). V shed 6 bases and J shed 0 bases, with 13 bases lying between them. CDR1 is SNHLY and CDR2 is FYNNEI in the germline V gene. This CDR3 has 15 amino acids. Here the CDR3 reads CASRTGFLSTDTQYF. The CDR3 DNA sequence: TGTGCCAGCAGGACAGGATTCCTTAGCACAGATACGCAGTATTTT. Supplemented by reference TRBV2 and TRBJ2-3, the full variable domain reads EPEVTQTPSHQVTQMGQEVILRCVPISNHLYFYWYRQILGQKVEFLVSFYNNEISEKSEIFDDQFSVERPDGSNFTLKIRSTKLEDSAMYFCASRTGFLSTDTQYFGPGTRLTVL.

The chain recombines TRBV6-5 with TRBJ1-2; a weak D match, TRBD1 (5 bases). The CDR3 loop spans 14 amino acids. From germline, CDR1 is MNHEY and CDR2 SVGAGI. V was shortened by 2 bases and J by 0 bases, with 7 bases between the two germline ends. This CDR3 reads CASSYDSANYGYTF. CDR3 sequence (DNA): TGTGCCAGCAGTTACGACAGTGCTAACTATGGCTACACCTTC.

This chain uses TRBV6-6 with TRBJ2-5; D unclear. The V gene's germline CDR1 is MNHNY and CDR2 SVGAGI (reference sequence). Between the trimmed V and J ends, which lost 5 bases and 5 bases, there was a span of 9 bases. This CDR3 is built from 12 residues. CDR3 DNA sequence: TGTGCCAGCAGTCTAAATCCGGAGACCCAGTACTTC. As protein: CASSLNPETQYF.

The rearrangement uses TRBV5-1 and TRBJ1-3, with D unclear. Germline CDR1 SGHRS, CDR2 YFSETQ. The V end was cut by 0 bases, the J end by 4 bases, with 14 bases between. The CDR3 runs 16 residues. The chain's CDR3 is CASSLDLLKSGNTIYF. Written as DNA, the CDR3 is TGCGCCAGCAGCTTGGATCTTTTGAAGAGCGGAAACACCATATATTTT.

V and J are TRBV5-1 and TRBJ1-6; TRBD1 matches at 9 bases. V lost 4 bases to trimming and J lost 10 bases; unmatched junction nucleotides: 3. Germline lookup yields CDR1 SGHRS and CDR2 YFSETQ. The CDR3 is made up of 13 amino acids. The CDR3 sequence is CASSVQGASPLHF. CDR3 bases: TGCGCCAGCAGCGTACAGGGGGCGTCACCCCTCCACTTT.

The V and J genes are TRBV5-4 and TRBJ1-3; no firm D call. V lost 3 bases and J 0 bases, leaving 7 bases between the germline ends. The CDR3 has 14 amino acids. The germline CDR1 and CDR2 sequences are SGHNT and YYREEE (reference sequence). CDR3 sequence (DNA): TGTGCCAGCAGCTCAGGTCCCTCTGGAAACACCATATATTTT. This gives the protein CASSSGPSGNTIYF.

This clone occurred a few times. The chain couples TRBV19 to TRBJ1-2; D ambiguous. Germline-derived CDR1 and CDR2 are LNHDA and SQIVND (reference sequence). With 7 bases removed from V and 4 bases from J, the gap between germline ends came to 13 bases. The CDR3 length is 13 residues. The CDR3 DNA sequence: TGTGCCAGTACTCCAACCCGGTTCTATGGCTACACCTTC. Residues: CASTPTRFYGYTF.

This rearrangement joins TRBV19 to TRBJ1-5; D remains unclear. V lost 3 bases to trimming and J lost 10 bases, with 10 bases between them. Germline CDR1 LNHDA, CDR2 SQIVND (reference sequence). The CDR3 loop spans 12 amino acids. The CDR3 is CASSMRDPPQHF. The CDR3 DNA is TGTGCCAGTAGTATGAGGGATCCACCCCAGCATTTT.

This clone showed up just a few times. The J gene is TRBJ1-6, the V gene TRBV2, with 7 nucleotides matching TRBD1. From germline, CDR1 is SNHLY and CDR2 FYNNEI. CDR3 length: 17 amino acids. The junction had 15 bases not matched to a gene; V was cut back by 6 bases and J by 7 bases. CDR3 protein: CASRDKTGTLRNSPLHF. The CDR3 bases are TGTGCCAGCAGGGACAAGACAGGGACCCTTAGGAATTCACCCCTCCACTTT.

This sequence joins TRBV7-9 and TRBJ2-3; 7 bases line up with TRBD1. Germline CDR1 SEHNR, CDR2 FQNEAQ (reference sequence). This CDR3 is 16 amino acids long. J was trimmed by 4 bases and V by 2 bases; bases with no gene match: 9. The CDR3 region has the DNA TGTGCCAGCAGCTTATTTGTGACAGGGCTCTCAGATACGCAGTATTTT. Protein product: CASSLFVTGLSDTQYF.

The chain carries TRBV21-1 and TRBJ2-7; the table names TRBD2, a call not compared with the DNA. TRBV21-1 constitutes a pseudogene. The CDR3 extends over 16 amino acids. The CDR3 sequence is CASSKAPSGNPEEQYF. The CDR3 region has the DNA TGTGCCAGCAGCAAAGCGCCGAGCGGTAACCCAGAGGAGCAGTACTTC.

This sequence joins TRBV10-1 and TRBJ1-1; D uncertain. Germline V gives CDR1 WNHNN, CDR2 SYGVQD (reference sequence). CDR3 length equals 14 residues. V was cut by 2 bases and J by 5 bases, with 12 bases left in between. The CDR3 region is CASSEVKSGTEAFF. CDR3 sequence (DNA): TGCGCCAGCAGTGAGGTTAAATCGGGAACTGAAGCTTTCTTT.

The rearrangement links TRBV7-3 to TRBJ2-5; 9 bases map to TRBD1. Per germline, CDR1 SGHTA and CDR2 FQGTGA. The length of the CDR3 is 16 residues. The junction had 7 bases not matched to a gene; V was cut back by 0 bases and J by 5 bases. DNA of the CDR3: TGTGCCAGCAGCTTAACAAGACAGGGGGGCTTGGAGACCCAGTACTTC. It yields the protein CASSLTRQGGLETQYF.

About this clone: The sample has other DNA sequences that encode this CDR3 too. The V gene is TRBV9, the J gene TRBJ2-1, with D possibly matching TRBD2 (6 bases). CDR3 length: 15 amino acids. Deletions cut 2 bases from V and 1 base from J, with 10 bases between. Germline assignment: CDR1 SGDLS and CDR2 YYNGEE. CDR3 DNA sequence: TGTGCCAGCAGCGTGGGAGGCCCGTCCTACAATGAGCAGTTCTTC. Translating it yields CASSVGGPSYNEQFF.

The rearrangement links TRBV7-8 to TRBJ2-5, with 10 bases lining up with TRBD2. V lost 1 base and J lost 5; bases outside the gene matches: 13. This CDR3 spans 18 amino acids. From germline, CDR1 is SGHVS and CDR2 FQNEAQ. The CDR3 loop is CASSLVEGLAGEGETQYF. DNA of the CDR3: TGTGCCAGCAGCTTAGTTGAGGGTCTAGCGGGAGAGGGGGAGACCCAGTACTTC. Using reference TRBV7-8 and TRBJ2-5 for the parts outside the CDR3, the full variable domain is GAGVSQSPRYKVAKRGQDVALRCDPISGHVSLFWYQQALGQGPEFLTYFQNEAQLDKSGLPSDRFFAERPEGSVSTLKIQRTQQEDSAVYLCASSLVEGLAGEGETQYFGPGTRLLVL.

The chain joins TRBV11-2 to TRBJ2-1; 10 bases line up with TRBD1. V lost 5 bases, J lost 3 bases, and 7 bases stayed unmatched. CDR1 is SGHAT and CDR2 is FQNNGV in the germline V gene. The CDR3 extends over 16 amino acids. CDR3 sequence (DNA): TGTGCCAGCAGCCTTTCGACAGGGGGCTACTACAATGAGCAGTTCTTC. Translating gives CASSLSTGGYYNEQFF.

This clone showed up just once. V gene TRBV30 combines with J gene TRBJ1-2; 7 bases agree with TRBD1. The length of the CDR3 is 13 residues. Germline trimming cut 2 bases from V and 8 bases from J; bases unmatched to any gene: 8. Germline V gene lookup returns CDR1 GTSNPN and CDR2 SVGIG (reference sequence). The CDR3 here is CAWSTGTEGGYTF. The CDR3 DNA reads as TGTGCCTGGAGTACCGGGACAGAGGGAGGCTACACCTTC.

The CDR3 sequence is CASSQSGTGGEKLFF. The CDR3 DNA reads TGTGCCAGCTCACAATCCGGGACAGGGGGAGAAAAACTGTTTTTT. The J gene is TRBJ1-4, the V gene TRBV18; 11 bases fit TRBD1. CDR3 length equals 15 residues. Germline V gene lookup returns CDR1 KGHSH and CDR2 LQKENI. V was pared by 4 bases and J by 8 bases, with 6 bases of the junction left unmatched.

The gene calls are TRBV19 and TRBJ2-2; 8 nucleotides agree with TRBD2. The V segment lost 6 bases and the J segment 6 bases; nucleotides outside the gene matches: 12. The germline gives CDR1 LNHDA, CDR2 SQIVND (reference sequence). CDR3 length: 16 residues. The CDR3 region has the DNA TGTGCCAGTAGATTAAACCCAGCGGGAGTTTCCGGGGAGCTGTTTTTT. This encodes CASRLNPAGVSGELFF.

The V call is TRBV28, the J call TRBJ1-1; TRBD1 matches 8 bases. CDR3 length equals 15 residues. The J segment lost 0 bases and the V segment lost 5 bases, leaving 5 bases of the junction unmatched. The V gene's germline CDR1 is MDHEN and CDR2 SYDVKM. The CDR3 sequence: CASSVGQGLNTEAFF. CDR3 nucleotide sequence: TGTGCCAGCAGTGTCGGACAGGGCCTGAACACTGAAGCTTTCTTT. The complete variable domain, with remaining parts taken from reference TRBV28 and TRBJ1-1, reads DVKVTQSSRYLVKRTGEKVFLECVQDMDHENMFWYRQDPGLGLRLIYFSYDVKMKEKGDIPEGYSVSREKKERFSLILESASTNQTSMYLCASSVGQGLNTEAFFGQGTRLTVV.

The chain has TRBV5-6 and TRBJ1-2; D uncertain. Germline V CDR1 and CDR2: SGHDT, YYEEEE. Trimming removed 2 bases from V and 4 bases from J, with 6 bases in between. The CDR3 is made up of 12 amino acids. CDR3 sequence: CASSFEGYGYTF. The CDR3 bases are TGTGCCAGCAGCTTTGAGGGCTATGGCTACACCTTC.

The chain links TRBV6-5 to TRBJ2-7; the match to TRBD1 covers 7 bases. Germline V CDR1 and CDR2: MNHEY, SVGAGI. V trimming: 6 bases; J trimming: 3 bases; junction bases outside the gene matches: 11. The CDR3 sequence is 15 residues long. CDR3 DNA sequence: TGTGCCAGCAGAGGACAGGACCTTGGATTCTACGAGCAGTACTTC. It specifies CASRGQDLGFYEQYF.

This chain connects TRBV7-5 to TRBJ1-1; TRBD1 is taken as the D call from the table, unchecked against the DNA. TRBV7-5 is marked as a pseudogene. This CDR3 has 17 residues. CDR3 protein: CARSFVQGGFADTEAFF. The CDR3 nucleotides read TGTGCCAGAAGCTTCGTTCAGGGGGGTTTTGCAGACACTGAAGCTTTCTTT.

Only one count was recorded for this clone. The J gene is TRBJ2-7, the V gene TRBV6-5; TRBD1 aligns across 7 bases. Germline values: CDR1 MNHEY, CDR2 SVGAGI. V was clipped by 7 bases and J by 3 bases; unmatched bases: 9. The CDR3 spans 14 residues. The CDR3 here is CASIKGQNLYEQYF. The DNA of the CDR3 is TGTGCCAGCATTAAGGGACAGAACCTCTACGAGCAGTACTTC.

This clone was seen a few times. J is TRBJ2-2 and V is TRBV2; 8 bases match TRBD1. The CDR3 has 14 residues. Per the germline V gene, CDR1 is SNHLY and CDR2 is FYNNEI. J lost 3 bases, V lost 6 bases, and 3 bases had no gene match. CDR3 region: CASRSGGDTGELFF. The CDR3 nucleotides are TGTGCCAGCAGATCAGGGGGCGACACCGGGGAGCTGTTTTTT. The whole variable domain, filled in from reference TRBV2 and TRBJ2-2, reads EPEVTQTPSHQVTQMGQEVILRCVPISNHLYFYWYRQILGQKVEFLVSFYNNEISEKSEIFDDQFSVERPDGSNFTLKIRSTKLEDSAMYFCASRSGGDTGELFFGEGSRLTVL.

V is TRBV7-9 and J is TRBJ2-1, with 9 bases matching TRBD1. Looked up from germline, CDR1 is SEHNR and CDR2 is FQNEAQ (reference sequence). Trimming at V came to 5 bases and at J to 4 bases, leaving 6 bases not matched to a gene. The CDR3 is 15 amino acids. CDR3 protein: CASSIDRGLYNEQFF. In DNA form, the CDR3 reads TGTGCCAGCAGCATCGACAGGGGGTTGTACAATGAGCAGTTCTTC.

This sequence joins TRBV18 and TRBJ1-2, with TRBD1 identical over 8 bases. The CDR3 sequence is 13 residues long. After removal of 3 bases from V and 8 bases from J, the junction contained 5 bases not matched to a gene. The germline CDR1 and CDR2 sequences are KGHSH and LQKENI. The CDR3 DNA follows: TGTGCCAGCTCACCTCAGGGGGCGAAGGGCTACACCTTC. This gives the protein CASSPQGAKGYTF.

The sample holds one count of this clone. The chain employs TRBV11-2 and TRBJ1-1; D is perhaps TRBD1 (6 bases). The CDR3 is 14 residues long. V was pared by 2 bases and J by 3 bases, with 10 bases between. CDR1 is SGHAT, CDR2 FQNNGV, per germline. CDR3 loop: CASSLLGQHTEAFF. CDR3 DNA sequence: TGTGCCAGCAGCTTACTCGGACAGCACACTGAAGCTTTCTTT.

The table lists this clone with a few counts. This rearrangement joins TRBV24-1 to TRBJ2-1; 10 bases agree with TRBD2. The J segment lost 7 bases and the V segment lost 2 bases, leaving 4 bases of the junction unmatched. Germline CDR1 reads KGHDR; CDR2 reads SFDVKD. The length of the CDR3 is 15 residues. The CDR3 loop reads CATSDSAGGHNEQFF. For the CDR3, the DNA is TGTGCCACCAGTGATTCAGCGGGAGGGCATAATGAGCAGTTCTTC.

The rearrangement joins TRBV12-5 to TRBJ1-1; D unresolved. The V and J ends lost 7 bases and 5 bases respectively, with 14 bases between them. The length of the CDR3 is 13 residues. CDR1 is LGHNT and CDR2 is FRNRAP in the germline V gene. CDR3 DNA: TGTGCTAGTGCCCCTACGGGTGGAACTGAAGCTTTCTTT. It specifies CASAPTGGTEAFF.